The 15 T cell receptor beta chains below were found in one sample sequenced in a study of blood T cells in healthy people across ages. A second about 6 to 11 cycle PCR used barcoded and J-beta primers. TCRdb independently ran MiXCR on the 5' RACE reads; one entry per CDR3 protein. The sample yields over 600,000 distinct CDR3 sequences, around 45% seen once. Material for sequencing was blood. All receptors come from an elderly man in good health.

The V call is TRBV7-9, the J call TRBJ2-1, with a weak D call TRBD1 (6 bases). The CDR3 covers 11 residues. Trimming cost V 10 bases and J 8 bases, with 12 bases left between them. Germline values: CDR1 SEHNR, CDR2 FQNEAQ (reference sequence). The CDR3 nucleotides are TGTGCCACCGAGGGGGTCGATGAGCAGTTCTTC. Protein product: CATEGVDEQFF.

This clonotype was seen only a few times. This chain links TRBV29-1 with TRBJ1-2, with TRBD1 as a possible D gene (6 bases). Germline V gene lookup returns CDR1 SQVTM and CDR2 ANQGSEA. V was shortened by 5 bases and J by 3 bases, with 10 bases between the two germline ends. The CDR3 contains 12 residues. In DNA, the CDR3 is TGCAGCGTTAGACAGGATGACTATGGCTACACCTTC. It encodes CSVRQDDYGYTF.

The V gene is TRBV20-1, the J gene TRBJ2-7; 8 nucleotides match TRBD2. The J segment lost 1 base and the V segment lost 7 bases, leaving 12 bases of the junction unmatched. Germline V gives CDR1 DFQATT, CDR2 SNEGSKA (reference sequence). CDR3 length: 15 amino acids. The CDR3 here is CSELSGAGASYEQYF. For the CDR3, the DNA is TGCAGTGAACTGTCGGGAGCGGGAGCTTCCTACGAGCAGTACTTC.

V is TRBV7-3 and J is TRBJ2-1; unclear D gene. Germline V lookup: CDR1 SGHTA, CDR2 FQGTGA. This CDR3 region has 13 residues. Between the trimmed V and J ends, which lost 1 base and 5 bases, there was a span of 6 bases. In nucleotides, the CDR3 is TGTGCCAGCAGCTTAATATACAACAATGAGCAGTTCTTC. Protein: CASSLIYNNEQFF. Variable domain in full (rest from reference TRBV7-3 and TRBJ2-1): GAGVSQTPSNKVTEKGKYVELRCDPISGHTALYWYRQSLGQGPEFLIYFQGTGAADDSGLPNDRFFAVRPEGSVSTLKIQRTERGDSAVYLCASSLIYNNEQFFGPGTRLTVL.

This clonotype has only a few counts. The V gene is TRBV9, the J gene TRBJ2-1; TRBD2 aligns across 8 bases. Trimming removed 0 bases from V and 4 bases from J; junction bases left unmatched: 3. Germline V gene sequence: CDR1 SGDLS, CDR2 YYNGEE. The CDR3 contains 15 residues. The CDR3 nucleotides read TGTGCCAGCAGCGTAGCCGCGGGAGGATACAATGAGCAGTTCTTC. This translates into CASSVAAGGYNEQFF.

This clonotype came up many times. V and J are TRBV7-2 and TRBJ1-2, with D possibly being TRBD1 (6 bases). The CDR3 is 12 amino acids. CDR1 SGHTA and CDR2 FQGNSA come from the germline V gene. Trimming removed 1 base from V and 8 bases from J, with 8 bases in between. CDR3 residues: CASSLETGGYTF. CDR3 nucleotide sequence: TGTGCCAGCAGCTTAGAGACAGGAGGCTACACCTTC.

The chain joins TRBV13 to TRBJ2-7; D may correspond to TRBD1 or TRBD2 (5 bases each). Trimming left V 4 bases short and J 5 bases short, with 24 bases between. Looked up from germline, CDR1 is PRHDT and CDR2 is FYEKMQ (reference sequence). This CDR3 comprises 17 residues. The CDR3 reads CASSSPGTDSGAHEQYF. The CDR3 DNA follows: TGTGCCAGCAGCTCCCCCGGCACTGACTCCGGGGCTCACGAGCAGTACTTC.

To note about this clonotype: One end of the junction does not line up with germline, which may come from a read error. The rearrangement joins TRBV12-3 or TRBV12-4 to TRBJ2-1; D is unclear. This CDR3 is built from 12 residues. CDR3 protein: CAGSFSRNEQFF. DNA for the CDR3: TGTGCCGGCAGTTTCAGCCGAAATGAGCAGTTCTTC.

This chain uses TRBV28 with TRBJ1-5, with D hard to call. This CDR3 spans 15 amino acids. The germline CDR1 and CDR2 sequences are MDHEN and SYDVKM. V was clipped by 3 bases and J by 4 bases, with 13 bases between them. The CDR3 DNA follows: TGTGCCAGCAGTTTTGTGGGAGGTATGAATCAGCCCCAGCATTTT. Translating it yields CASSFVGGMNQPQHF.

This clonotype showed up just a few times. The V gene is TRBV7-6, the J gene TRBJ2-7; 10 nucleotides line up with TRBD2. The length of the CDR3 is 13 residues. The germline V gene has CDR1 SGHVS and CDR2 FNYEAQ. Unmatched junction bases numbered 3, after V lost 3 bases and J lost 7 bases. DNA of the CDR3: TGTGCCAGCAGCTTGGGACTAGCGAGGGAGCAGTACTTC. It encodes CASSLGLAREQYF. The full variable domain, its missing parts supplied by reference TRBV7-6 and TRBJ2-7, is GAGVSQSPRYKVTKRGQDVALRCDPISGHVSLYWYRQALGQGPEFLTYFNYEAQQDKSGLPNDRFSAERPEGSISTLTIQRTEQRDSAMYRCASSLGLAREQYFGPGTRLTVT.

With regard to this clonotype: A read error may produce the germline difference seen at one junction end. The chain carries TRBV5-1 and TRBJ1-1; TRBD1 matches 10 bases. Germline values: CDR1 SGHRS, CDR2 YFSETQ. The CDR3 contains 13 residues. The CDR3 DNA is TGCGCCAGTGGACAGGGGGTAGGGACGGAAGCTTTTTTT. Protein: CASGQGVGTEAFF.

This clonotype was counted only a few times. The rearrangement joins TRBV20-1 to TRBJ2-7, with D hard to call. The DNA end lines up better with TRBJ2-4; the J call may be wrong. Per germline, CDR1 DFQATT and CDR2 SNEGSKA (reference sequence). The CDR3 has 11 residues. CDR3 sequence reads: CSARGWDIQYF. CDR3 bases: TGCAGTGCTAGAGGATGGGACATTCAGTACTTC.

The chain recombines TRBV6-2 or TRBV6-3 with TRBJ2-7; D is unclear. The CDR3 extends over 15 amino acids. Germline V gene lookup returns CDR1 MNHEY and CDR2 SVGEGT. Deletions cut 2 bases from V and 0 bases from J, with 11 bases between. CDR3 coding DNA: TGTGCCAGCAGTTACGGCCGGGCGAGCTCCTACGAGCAGTACTTC. Translated, it gives CASSYGRASSYEQYF.

This chain joins TRBV10-2 and TRBJ2-5; D may be TRBD1 (5 bases). The better agreement between TRBJ2-7 and the DNA end casts doubt on the J call. CDR3 size: 12 residues. Germline CDR1 and CDR2: WSHSY and SAAADI. This CDR3 reads CASSRDQGEQYF. Here the CDR3 DNA reads TGCGCCAGCAGTCGAGACCAGGGCGAGCAGTACTTC.

The gene calls are TRBV7-8 and TRBJ2-3; no definite D call. Trimming took off 4 bases at V and 0 bases at J, with 11 bases between the two ends. CDR1 SGHVS and CDR2 FQNEAQ come from the germline V gene. The CDR3 length is 15 residues. CDR3 nucleotides: TGTGCCAGCAGCTACAAGAGAACTAGCACAGATACGCAGTATTTT. As protein: CASSYKRTSTDTQYF.